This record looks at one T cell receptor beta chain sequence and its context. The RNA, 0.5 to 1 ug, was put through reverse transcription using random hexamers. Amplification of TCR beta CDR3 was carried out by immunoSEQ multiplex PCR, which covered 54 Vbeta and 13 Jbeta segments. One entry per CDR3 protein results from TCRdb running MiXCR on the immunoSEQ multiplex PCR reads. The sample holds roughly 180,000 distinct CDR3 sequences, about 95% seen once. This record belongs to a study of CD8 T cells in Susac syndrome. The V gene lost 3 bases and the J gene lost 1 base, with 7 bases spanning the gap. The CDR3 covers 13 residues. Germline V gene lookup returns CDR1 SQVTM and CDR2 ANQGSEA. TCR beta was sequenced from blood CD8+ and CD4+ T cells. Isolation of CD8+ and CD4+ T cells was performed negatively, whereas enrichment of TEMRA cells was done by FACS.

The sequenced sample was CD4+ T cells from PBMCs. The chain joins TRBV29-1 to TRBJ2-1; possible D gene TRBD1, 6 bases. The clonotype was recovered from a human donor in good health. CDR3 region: CSVDRGSYNEQFF. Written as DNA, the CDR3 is TGCAGCGTTGACAGGGGTTCCTACAATGAGCAGTTCTTC.